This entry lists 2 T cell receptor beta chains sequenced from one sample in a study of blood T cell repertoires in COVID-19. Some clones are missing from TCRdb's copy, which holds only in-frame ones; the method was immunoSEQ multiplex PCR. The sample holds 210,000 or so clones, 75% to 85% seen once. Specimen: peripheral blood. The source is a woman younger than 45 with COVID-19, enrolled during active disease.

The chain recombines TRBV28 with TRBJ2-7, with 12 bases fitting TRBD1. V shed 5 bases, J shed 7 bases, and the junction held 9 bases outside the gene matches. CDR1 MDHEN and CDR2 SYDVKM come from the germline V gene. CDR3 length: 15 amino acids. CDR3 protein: CASSTLGQGAGEQYF. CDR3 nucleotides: TGTGCCAGCAGTACGCTGGGACAGGGGGCTGGAGAGCAGTACTTC.

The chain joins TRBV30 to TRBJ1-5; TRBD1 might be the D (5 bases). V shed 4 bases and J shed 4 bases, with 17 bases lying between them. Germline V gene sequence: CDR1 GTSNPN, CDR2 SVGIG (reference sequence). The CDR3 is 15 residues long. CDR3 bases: TGTGCCTGGACTGACGGGGGGAGGGCAAATCAGCCCCAGCATTTT. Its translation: CAWTDGGRANQPQHF.